This TCR beta chain was recorded in a study of a mutant IDH1 vaccine in newly diagnosed glioma (dated by TCRdb to about 2021). At the level of the whole study: Vaccination started 4-6 weeks after radiotherapy alone, or was given together with temozolomide cycles in the groups whose treatment included chemotherapy. Of the 32 treated patients, roughly 60% were male and approximately 38% were female, and the mean age was approximately 39 years. Before enrollment, patients had received standard therapy of radiotherapy alone, temozolomide alone, or radiochemotherapy with temozolomide; most received the combination. The week-35 safety follow-up was designated visit V12, and the week-47 end of study was designated visit V13. Peripheral blood was collected at six visits: V03 (baseline), V05, V07, V10, V12 and V13. Longitudinal TCRB deep sequencing was done for some 26 treated patients, wherever samples were available for exploratory analyses. The investigation overall reported the following: According to the authors, sample limitations meant that analyses of patient blood samples could not be reproduced. Selection of PBMC samples for TCRB deep sequencing was based on availability. No apparent relationship was observed between pseudoprogression and alterations in the top peripheral T cell clonotypes detected by TCRB sequencing. Vaccine-induced immune responses across multiple MHC alleles were detected in over 85% of patients.

In the case of this clone: Its antigen specificity is not known. The record has no base qualities; no much larger clone is one base away.

The sample's time point label, in plain terms: week 47, end of study. Each vaccine dose, consisting of 300 ug of a 20-mer mutant IDH1 peptide in Montanide, was administered subcutaneously with topical imiquimod. Eight vaccinations were administered to patients in weeks 1, 3, 5, 7, 11, 15, 19 and 23, corresponding to visits V03 through V10. The donors had newly diagnosed IDH1-mutant astrocytomas of WHO grade 3 or 4 that showed loss of nuclear ATRX. The samples were drawn from NOA16, a multicentre, single-arm, open-label phase I trial in Germany that tested a mutant IDH1 peptide vaccine in humans for the first time. Genomic DNA for TCRB sequencing was extracted from EDTA blood using the DNeasy Blood and Tissue Kit. Libraries were built with the immunoSEQ multiplex PCR assay. Following the manufacturer's protocol, the hsTCRB Kit was used to amplify rearranged TCR beta chain sequences. Sequencing of TCRB libraries was carried out on an Illumina MiSeq. Per the authors' processing: The proprietary platform of the kit vendor was used for demultiplexing, trimming and gene mapping. The table was pulled from immuneACCESS by TCRdb, which kept in-frame rearrangements only. Such tables lose some clones; where checked, under half of the loss comes from unresolved V genes, and the rest has no known cause. That table gives V, J and clone size, and the DNA gave D and trimming. In this sample the table shows 24,000 or so clones, approximately 81% of which occur a single time. The top ten constitute over 2.5% of the sample.

The CDR3, from cysteine to phenylalanine, totals 16 residues. Only the CDR3 portion is preserved as DNA: 48 bases, with reading frame beginning at the first base. Sequences MNHNS (CDR1) and SASEGT (CDR2) are obtained from the germline V gene. Clipping removes 1 base from V and 4 bases from J, with 4 as the unmatched junction base count. The chain is assembled from TRBV6-1 and TRBJ2-5; TRBD1 matches 12 bases in the middle. This specimen consisted of PBMCs, obtained from a glioma patient whose treatment included an IDH1 peptide vaccine. This clonotype was obtained from a man between 35 and 55 years old with glioma. The CDR3 region reads CASSEDSGQGAETQYF. The nucleotide sequence is TGTGCCAGCAGTGAAGACTCGGGACAGGGGGCAGAGACCCAGTACTTC.